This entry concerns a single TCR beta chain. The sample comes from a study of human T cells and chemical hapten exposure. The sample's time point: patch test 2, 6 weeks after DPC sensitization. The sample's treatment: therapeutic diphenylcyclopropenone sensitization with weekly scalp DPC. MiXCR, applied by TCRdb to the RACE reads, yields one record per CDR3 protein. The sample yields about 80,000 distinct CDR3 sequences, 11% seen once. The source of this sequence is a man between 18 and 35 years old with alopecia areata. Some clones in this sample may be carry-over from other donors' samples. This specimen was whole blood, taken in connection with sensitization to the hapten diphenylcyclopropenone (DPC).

The CDR3 bases are TGTGCCAGCAGTTTAGTCCAGGGGAACACCGGGGAGCTGTTTTTT. Amino acids: CASSLVQGNTGELFF. The chain carries TRBV27 and TRBJ2-2; perhaps TRBD1 as D (5 bases). The ends were cut back, 2 bases at V and 1 base at J, with 8 bases in the middle. This CDR3 spans 15 amino acids. The germline V gene has CDR1 MNHEY and CDR2 SMNVEV (reference sequence).